This passage covers 4 T cell receptor beta chains from one sample sequenced in a study of CD8+ T cells in alopecia areata. It was cDNA, reverse transcribed from extracted RNA, that served as the sequencing template. Sequenced by immunoSEQ multiplex PCR; TCRdb stores in-frame clones only, minus some. The table has roughly 200,000 clones, 63% seen once. Material: CD4+ T cells sorted from blood, obtained at week 0. The receptors here all came from a human donor with alopecia areata.

The CDR3 DNA reads TGTGCCAGCAGCCCCAACCCCGCACTAGCGGGGGGGCCCAATGAGCAGTTCTTC. Residues: CASSPNPALAGGPNEQFF. The chain employs TRBV2 and TRBJ2-1, with TRBD2 identical over 13 bases. V lost 6 bases to trimming and J lost 6 bases; unmatched junction nucleotides: 14. Germline-derived CDR1 and CDR2 are SNHLY and FYNNEI. CDR3 size: 18 residues. The full variable domain, with the rest looked up from reference TRBV2 and TRBJ2-1, is EPEVTQTPSHQVTQMGQEVILRCVPISNHLYFYWYRQILGQKVEFLVSFYNNEISEKSEIFDDQFSVERPDGSNFTLKIRSTKLEDSAMYFCASSPNPALAGGPNEQFFGPGTRLTVL.

This chain uses TRBV30 with TRBJ1-6; D is unresolved. The CDR3 has 17 residues. V shed 2 bases and J shed 0 bases, with 14 bases lying between them. Germline assignment: CDR1 GTSNPN and CDR2 SVGIG (reference sequence). For the CDR3, the DNA is TGTGCCTGGAGTCTGGTTGCGGCGAGCTCCTATAATTCACCCCTCCACTTT. It encodes CAWSLVAASSYNSPLHF. Drawing the rest from reference TRBV30 and TRBJ1-6, the complete variable domain is SQTIHQWPATLVQPVGSPLSLECTVEGTSNPNLYWYRQAAGRGLQLLFYSVGIGQISSEVPQNLSASRPQDRQFILSSKKLLLSDSGFYLCAWSLVAASSYNSPLHFGNGTRLTVT.

This chain uses TRBV4-3 with TRBJ1-2; TRBD1 agrees at 8 bases. This CDR3 has 15 residues. V gave up 0 bases and J gave up 4 bases; unmatched junction bases: 4. Germline CDR1 and CDR2: LGHNA and YSLEER. In DNA, the CDR3 is TGCGCCAGCAGCCAAGAATTGGACAGGGTCTATGGCTACACCTTC. This codes for CASSQELDRVYGYTF.

This clone was detected only once. The chain carries TRBV5-6 and TRBJ2-7; 14 nucleotides align to TRBD2. The DNA end is a closer match to TRBJ2-1, so the J assignment may be wrong. The CDR3 length is 15 residues. Germline V gene sequence: CDR1 SGHDT, CDR2 YYEEEE. The CDR3 DNA is TGTGCCAGCAACCCGGGACTAGCGGGGGACAATGAGCAGTTCTTC. Its protein product is CASNPGLAGDNEQFF.